This T cell receptor (beta chain) was identified during a study of metastatic and nonmetastatic thyroid tumors. TCRdb re-clonotyped the PCR reads via MiXCR. This table holds some 37,000 clones, around 21% found once. Prior to thyroid surgery, none of the patients had received any treatment. This CDR3 spans 20 amino acids. V lost 5 bases to trimming and J lost 1 base; unmatched junction nucleotides: 22. In germline, CDR1 is DFQATT, CDR2 SNEGSKA (reference sequence). This clone was detected many times. The receptor comes from a female donor with papillary thyroid cancer or a benign thyroid nodule (not recorded which). Some clones in this sample may be carry-over from other donors' samples. The material sequenced was blood. The V gene is TRBV20-1, the J gene TRBJ2-3; 9 positions match TRBD2. The CDR3 loop reads CSAPPLLSGSDPDGTDTQYF. The CDR3, as DNA: TGCAGTGCTCCTCCCCTCCTTAGCGGGAGCGATCCCGACGGCACAGATACGCAGTATTTT.